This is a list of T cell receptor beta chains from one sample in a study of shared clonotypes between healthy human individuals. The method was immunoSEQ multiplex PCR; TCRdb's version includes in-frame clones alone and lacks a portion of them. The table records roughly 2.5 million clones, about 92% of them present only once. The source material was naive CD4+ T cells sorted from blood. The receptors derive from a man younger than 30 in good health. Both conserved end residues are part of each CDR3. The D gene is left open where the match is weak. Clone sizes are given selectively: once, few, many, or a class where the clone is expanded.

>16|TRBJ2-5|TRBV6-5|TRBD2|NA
CASSYSTSGRGETQYF
TGTGCCAGCAGTTATTCGACTAGCGGGAGAGGAGAGACCCAGTACTTC
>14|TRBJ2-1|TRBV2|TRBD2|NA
CASSRTSGYNEQFF
TGTGCCAGCAGTAGGACTAGCGGCTACAATGAGCAGTTCTTC
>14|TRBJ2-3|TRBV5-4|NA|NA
CASSSPTGTDTQYF
TGTGCCAGCAGCTCCCCGACAGGCACAGATACGCAGTATTTT
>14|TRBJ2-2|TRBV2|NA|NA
CASRGREKTGELFF
TGTGCCAGCAGAGGCAGGGAAAAGACCGGGGAGCTGTTTTTT
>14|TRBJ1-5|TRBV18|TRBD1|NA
CASSPGTAGQPQHF
TGTGCCAGCTCACCCGGGACAGCGGGCCAGCCCCAGCATTTT
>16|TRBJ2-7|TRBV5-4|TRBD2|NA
CASSERLAGNPAEQYF
TGTGCCAGCAGCGAACGACTAGCGGGAAATCCAGCCGAGCAGTACTTC
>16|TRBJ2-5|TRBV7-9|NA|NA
CASSSPAPTGKETQYF
TGTGCCAGCAGCTCCCCCGCGCCAACAGGGAAAGAGACCCAGTACTTC
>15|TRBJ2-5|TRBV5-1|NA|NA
CASSSGDQAQETQYF
TGCGCCAGCAGCTCGGGGGACCAGGCGCAAGAGACCCAGTACTTC
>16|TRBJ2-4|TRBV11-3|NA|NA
CASSSSGPEPKNIQYF
TGTGCCAGCAGCTCCTCGGGGCCCGAACCCAAAAACATTCAGTACTTC
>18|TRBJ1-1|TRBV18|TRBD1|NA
CASSQLPTDRAINTEAFF
TGTGCCAGCTCACAACTACCTACGGACAGGGCGATAAACACTGAAGCTTTCTTT
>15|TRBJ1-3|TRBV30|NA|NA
CAWSVRGQGGNTIYF
TGTGCCTGGAGTGTACGGGGGCAGGGTGGAAACACCATATATTTT
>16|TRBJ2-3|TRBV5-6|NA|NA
CASSLAAAPSTDTQYF
TGTGCCAGCAGCTTGGCTGCGGCCCCTAGCACAGATACGCAGTATTTT
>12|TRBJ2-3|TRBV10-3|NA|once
CAISESVDSFSF
TGTGCCATCAGTGAGTCTGTTGACAGCTTTTCTTTT
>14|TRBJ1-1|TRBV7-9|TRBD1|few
CASRPGQQNTEAFF
TGTGCCAGCAGGCCGGGACAGCAGAACACTGAAGCTTTCTTT
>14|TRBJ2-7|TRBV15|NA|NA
CATSRGLSSYEQYF
TGTGCCACCAGCCGGGGTCTGAGCTCCTACGAGCAGTACTTC
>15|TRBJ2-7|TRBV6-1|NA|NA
CASSDQAGTSYEQYF
TGTGCCAGCAGTGATCAGGCGGGTACTTCCTACGAGCAGTACTTC
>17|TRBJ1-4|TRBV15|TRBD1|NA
CATSRDPQGALGEKLFF
TGTGCCACCAGCAGAGATCCACAGGGGGCGCTGGGTGAAAAACTGTTTTTT
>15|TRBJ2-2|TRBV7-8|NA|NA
CASSLVGLNTGELFF
TGTGCCAGCAGCTTAGTCGGACTAAACACCGGGGAGCTGTTTTTT
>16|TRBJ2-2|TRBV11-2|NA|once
CASSLVSGPKAGELFF
TGTGCCAGCAGCTTGGTCTCTGGGCCTAAAGCCGGGGAGCTGTTTTTT
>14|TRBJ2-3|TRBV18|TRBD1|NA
CASSPTGMTDTQYF
TGTGCCAGCTCACCGACAGGGATGACAGATACGCAGTATTTT
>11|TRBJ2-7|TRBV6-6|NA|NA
CASGRDYEQYF
TGTGCCAGCGGTCGGGACTACGAGCAGTACTTC
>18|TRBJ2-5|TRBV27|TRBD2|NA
CASSSVGLAGAGDETQYF
TGTGCCAGCAGTTCAGTGGGACTAGCGGGGGCGGGAGACGAGACCCAGTACTTC
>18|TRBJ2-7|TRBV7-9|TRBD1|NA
CASSLAGQGSLSSYEQYF
TGTGCCAGCAGCTTAGCGGGACAGGGTTCCCTGAGCTCCTACGAGCAGTACTTC
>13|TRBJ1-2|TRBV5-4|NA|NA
CASSMGADYGYTF
TGTGCCAGCAGCATGGGTGCGGACTATGGCTACACCTTC
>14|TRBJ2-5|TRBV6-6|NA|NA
CASSYGLREETQYF
TGTGCCAGCAGTTACGGCCTTCGGGAAGAGACCCAGTACTTC
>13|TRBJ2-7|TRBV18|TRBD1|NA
CASSPGQSYEQYF
TGTGCCAGCTCGCCGGGACAGTCCTACGAGCAGTACTTC
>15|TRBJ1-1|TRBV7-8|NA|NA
CASSFRGQGAAEAFF
TGTGCCAGCAGCTTCAGAGGGCAGGGTGCGGCTGAAGCTTTCTTT
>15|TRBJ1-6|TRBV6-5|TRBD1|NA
CASSYSDRDNSPLHF
TGTGCCAGCAGTTACTCGGACAGGGATAATTCACCCCTCCACTTT
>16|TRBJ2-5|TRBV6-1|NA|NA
CASSDLKGGGWETQYF
TGTGCCAGCAGTGACCTGAAAGGAGGGGGTTGGGAGACCCAGTACTTC
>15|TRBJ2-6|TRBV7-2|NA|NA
CASSPDLQGANVLTF
TGTGCCAGCAGCCCCGATCTTCAGGGGGCCAACGTCCTGACTTTC
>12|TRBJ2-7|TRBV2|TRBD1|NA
CAGRQGTGEQYF
TGTGCCGGGCGACAGGGGACCGGCGAGCAGTACTTC
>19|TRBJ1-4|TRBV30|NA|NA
CAWSGVAPGGEGGDEKLFF
TGTGCCTGGAGTGGAGTAGCCCCGGGGGGGGAAGGAGGTGATGAAAAACTGTTTTTT
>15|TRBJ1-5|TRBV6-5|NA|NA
CASSYSNRERQPQHF
TGTGCCAGCAGTTACTCGAACAGGGAGAGGCAGCCCCAGCATTTT
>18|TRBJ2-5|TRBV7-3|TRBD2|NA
CASSASTSGGTSEETQYF
TGTGCCAGCAGCGCCTCGACTAGCGGGGGGACTTCGGAAGAGACCCAGTACTTC
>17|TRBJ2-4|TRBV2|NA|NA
CASRTLRQGLAKNIQYF
TGTGCCAGCAGGACGCTGAGGCAGGGGCTAGCCAAAAACATTCAGTACTTC
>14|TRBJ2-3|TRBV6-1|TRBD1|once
CASRQTGFGNTQYF
TGTGCCAGCAGACAGACAGGGTTCGGGAATACGCAGTATTTT
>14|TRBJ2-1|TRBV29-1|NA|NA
CSGARGPPYNEQFF
TGCAGCGGTGCTAGGGGACCCCCCTACAATGAGCAGTTCTTC
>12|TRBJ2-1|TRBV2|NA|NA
CASSDSGPEQFF
TGTGCCAGCAGTGATAGCGGCCCTGAGCAGTTCTTC
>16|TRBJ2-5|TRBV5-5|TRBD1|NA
CASSLTMGQVVETQYF
TGTGCCAGCAGCTTGACAATGGGACAGGTCGTGGAGACCCAGTACTTC
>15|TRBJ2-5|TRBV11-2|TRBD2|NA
CASSFPSGRRETQYF
TGTGCCAGCAGCTTCCCTAGCGGGAGGAGGGAGACCCAGTACTTC
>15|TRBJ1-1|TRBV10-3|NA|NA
CAILISHLLNTEAFF
TGTGCCATCTTAATAAGCCACCTTTTGAACACTGAAGCTTTCTTT
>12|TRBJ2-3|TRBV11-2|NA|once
CASSSYTDTQYF
TGTGCCAGCAGCTCATACACAGATACGCAGTATTTT
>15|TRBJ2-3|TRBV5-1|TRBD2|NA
CASSLAGGPFDTQYF
TGCGCCAGCAGCTTAGCGGGGGGGCCGTTTGATACGCAGTATTTT